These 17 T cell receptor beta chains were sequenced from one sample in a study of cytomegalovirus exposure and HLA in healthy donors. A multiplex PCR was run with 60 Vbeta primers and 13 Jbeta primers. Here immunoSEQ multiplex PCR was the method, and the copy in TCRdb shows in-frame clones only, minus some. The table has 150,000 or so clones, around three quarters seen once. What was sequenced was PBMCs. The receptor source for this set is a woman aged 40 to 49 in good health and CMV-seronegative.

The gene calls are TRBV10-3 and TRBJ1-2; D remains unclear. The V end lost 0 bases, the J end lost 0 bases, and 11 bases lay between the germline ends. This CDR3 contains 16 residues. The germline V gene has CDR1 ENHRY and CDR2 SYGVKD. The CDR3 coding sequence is TGTGCCATCAGTGAGTCGAACACCGGGGCTAACTATGGCTACACCTTC. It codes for CAISESNTGANYGYTF.

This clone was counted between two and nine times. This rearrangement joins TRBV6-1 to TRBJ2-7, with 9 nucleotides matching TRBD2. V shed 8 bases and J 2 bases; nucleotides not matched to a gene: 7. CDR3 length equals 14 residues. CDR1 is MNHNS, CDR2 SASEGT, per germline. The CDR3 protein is CASGSGGAPYEQYF. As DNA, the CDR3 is TGTGCCAGCGGTAGCGGGGGCGCCCCCTACGAGCAGTACTTC.

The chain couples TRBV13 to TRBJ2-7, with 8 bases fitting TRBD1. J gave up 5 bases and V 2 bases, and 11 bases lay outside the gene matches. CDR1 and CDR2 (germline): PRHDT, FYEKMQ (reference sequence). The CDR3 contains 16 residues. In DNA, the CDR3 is TGTGCCAGCAGCTTAATTGGGAACAGGGGGTCCAACGAGCAGTACTTC. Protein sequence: CASSLIGNRGSNEQYF. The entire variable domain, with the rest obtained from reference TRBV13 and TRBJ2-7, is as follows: AAGVIQSPRHLIKEKRETATLKCYPIPRHDTVYWYQQGPGQDPQFLISFYEKMQSDKGSIPDRFSAQQFSDYHSELNMSSLELGDSALYFCASSLIGNRGSNEQYFGPGTRLTVT.

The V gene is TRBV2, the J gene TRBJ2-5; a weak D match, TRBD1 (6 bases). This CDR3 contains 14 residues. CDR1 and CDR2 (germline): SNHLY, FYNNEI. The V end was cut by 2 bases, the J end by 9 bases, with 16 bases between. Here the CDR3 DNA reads TGTGCCAGCAGTGAATTTAGGGGGAGCGCAGCCCAGTACTTC. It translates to CASSEFRGSAAQYF.

CDR3 in amino acids: CASSVTQGVTEAFF. CDR3 DNA sequence: TGTGCCAGCAGCGTAACCCAGGGCGTCACTGAAGCTTTCTTT. The rearrangement uses TRBV9 and TRBJ1-1, with D possibly TRBD1 on 5 matching bases. The V gene lost 1 base and the J gene lost 4 bases, with 11 bases spanning the gap. In germline, CDR1 is SGDLS, CDR2 YYNGEE. This CDR3 contains 14 residues.

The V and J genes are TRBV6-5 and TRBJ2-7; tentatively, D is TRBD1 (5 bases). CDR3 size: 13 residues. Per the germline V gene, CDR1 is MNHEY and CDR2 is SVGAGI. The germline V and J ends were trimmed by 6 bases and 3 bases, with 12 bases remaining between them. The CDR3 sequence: CASRPSDSYEQYF. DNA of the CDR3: TGTGCCAGCAGGCCTTCCGACAGCTACGAGCAGTACTTC.

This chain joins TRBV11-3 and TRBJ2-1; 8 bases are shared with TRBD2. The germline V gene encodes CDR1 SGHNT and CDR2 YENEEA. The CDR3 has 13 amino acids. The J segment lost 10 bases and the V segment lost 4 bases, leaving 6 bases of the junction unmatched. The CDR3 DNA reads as TGTGCCAGCAGCTCCCGACTAGCGTGGGAGCAGTTCTTC. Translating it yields CASSSRLAWEQFF.

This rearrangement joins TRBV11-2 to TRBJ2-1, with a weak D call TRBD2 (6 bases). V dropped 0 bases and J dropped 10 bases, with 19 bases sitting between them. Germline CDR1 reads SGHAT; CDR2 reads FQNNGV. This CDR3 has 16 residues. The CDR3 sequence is CASSLDLGDLQSEQFF. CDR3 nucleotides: TGTGCCAGCAGCTTAGATTTAGGGGACTTACAATCAGAGCAGTTCTTC. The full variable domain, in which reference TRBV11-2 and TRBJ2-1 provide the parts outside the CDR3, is EAGVAQSPRYKIIEKRQSVAFWCNPISGHATLYWYQQILGQGPKLLIQFQNNGVVDDSQLPKDRFSAERLKGVDSTLKIQPAKLEDSAVYLCASSLDLGDLQSEQFFGPGTRLTVL.

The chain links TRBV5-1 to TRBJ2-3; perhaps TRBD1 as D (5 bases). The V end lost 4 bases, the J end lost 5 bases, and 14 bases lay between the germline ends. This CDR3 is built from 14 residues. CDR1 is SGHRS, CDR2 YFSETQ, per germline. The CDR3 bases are TGCGCCAGCAGCCCGCAGGGAATTGGAGATACGCAGTATTTT. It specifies CASSPQGIGDTQYF.

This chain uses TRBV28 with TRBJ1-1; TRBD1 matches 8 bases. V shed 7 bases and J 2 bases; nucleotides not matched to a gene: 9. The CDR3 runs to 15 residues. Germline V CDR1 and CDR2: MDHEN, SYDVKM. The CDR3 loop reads CASNPRGPRNTEAFF. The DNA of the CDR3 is TGTGCCAGCAACCCCAGGGGGCCGAGAAACACTGAAGCTTTCTTT.

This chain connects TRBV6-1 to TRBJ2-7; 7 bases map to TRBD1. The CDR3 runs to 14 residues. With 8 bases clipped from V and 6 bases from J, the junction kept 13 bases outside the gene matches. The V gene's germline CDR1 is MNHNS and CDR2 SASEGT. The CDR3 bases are TGTGCCAGCGGATGGACAGGAGGTTCGCCCGAGCAGTACTTC. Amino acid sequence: CASGWTGGSPEQYF.

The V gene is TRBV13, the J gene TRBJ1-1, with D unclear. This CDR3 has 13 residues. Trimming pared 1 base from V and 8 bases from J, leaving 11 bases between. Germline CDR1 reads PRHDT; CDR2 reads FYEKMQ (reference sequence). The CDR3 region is CASSLEPSIEAFF. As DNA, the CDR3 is TGTGCCAGCAGCTTAGAACCCAGTATAGAAGCTTTCTTT.

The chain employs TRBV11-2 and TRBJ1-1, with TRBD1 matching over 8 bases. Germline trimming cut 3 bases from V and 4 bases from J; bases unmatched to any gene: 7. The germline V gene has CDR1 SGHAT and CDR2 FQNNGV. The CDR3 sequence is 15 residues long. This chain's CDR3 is CASSFSGQGGTEAFF. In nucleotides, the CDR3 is TGTGCCAGCAGCTTTTCCGGACAGGGTGGCACTGAAGCTTTCTTT.

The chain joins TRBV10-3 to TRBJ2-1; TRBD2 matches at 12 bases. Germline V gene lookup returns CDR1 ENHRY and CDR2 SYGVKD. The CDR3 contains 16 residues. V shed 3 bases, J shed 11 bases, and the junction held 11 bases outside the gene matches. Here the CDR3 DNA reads TGTGCCATCAGTGACGGAAGACTAGCGGGAGCGGGAAAGCAGTTCTTC. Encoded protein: CAISDGRLAGAGKQFF.

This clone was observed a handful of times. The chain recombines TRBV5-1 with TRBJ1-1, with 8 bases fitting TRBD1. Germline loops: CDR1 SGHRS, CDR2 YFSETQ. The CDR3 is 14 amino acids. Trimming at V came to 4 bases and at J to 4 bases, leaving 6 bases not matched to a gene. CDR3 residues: CASSHTGGPTEAFF. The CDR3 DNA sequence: TGCGCCAGCAGCCATACAGGGGGTCCCACTGAAGCTTTCTTT.

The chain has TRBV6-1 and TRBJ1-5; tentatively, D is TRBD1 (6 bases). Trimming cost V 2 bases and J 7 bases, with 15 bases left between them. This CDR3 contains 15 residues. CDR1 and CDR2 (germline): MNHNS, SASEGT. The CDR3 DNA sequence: TGTGCCAGCAGTGAAAACAGGGCGGGGGCCCAGCCCCAGCATTTT. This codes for CASSENRAGAQPQHF.

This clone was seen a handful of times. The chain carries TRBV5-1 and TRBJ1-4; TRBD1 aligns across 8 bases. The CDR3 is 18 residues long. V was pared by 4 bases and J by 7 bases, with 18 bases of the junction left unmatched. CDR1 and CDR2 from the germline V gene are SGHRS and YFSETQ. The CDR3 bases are TGCGCCAGCAGCCCCCAACCCGGACAGGGTGGAGGTAGTGAAAAACTGTTTTTT. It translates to CASSPQPGQGGGSEKLFF.